This T cell receptor beta chain was found in a study of T-cell reconstitution after alpha-beta-depleted transplantation in children. Notes on the study in general: Several hundred expanded graft clones reportedly were the source of alpha-beta T cells about two months after transplant. Surviving recipient T cells and intrathymic progenitors accounted for some patients' high TCRbeta diversity at day 60. Newly generated T cells supplied most T-cell counts and diversity one year post-transplant.

For TCRbeta, the library was prepared with unique molecular identifiers. TCRdb ran MiXCR on the PCR reads and lists one entry per CDR3 protein. The table has fewer than 1 million distinct CDR3 sequences, 16% seen once. Regarding this clonotype: Its target is unknown.

The receptor comes from a male patient younger than 18 who had a stem cell transplant for acute lymphoblastic leukemia, so the T cells may come from the graft donor. Sequencing used PBMCs, mostly from graft donor cells, obtained 360 days after TCRalphabeta/CD19-depleted stem cell transplant.

CDR3 nucleotide sequence: TGTGCCACCAAGACGCTCGGGACCGTGGGCGAGAATACGCAGTATTTT. Its translation is CATKTLGTVGENTQYF. This chain uses TRBV15 with TRBJ2-3, with D perhaps given as TRBD1 or TRBD2 (5 bases each). Per germline, CDR1 LNHNV and CDR2 YYDKDF (reference sequence). The germline V and J ends were trimmed by 7 bases and 7 bases, with 24 bases remaining between them. CDR3 length equals 16 residues. The full variable domain, its missing parts supplied by reference TRBV15 and TRBJ2-3, is DAMVIQNPRYQVTQFGKPVTLSCSQTLNHNVMYWYQQKSSQAPKLLFHYYDKDFNNEADTPDNFQSRRPNTSFCFLDIRSPGLGDTAMYLCATKTLGTVGENTQYFGPGTRLTVL.